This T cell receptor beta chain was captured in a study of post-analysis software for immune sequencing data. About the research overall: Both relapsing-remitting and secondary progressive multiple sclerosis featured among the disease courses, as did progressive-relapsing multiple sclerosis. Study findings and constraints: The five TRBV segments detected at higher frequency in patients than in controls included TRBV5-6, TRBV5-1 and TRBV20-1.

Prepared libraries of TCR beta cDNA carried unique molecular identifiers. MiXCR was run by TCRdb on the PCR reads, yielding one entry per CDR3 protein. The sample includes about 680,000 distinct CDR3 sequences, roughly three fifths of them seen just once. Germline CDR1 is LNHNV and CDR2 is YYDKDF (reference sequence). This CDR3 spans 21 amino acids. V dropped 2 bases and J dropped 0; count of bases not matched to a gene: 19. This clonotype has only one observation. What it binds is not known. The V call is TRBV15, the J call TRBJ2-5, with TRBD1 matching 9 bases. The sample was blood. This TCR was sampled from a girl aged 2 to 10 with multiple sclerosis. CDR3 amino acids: CATSRPTYGTGKEAYQETQYF. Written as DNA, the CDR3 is TGTGCCACCAGCAGACCGACCTATGGGACAGGGAAGGAGGCCTACCAAGAGACCCAGTACTTC. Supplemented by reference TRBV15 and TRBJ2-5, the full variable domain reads DAMVIQNPRYQVTQFGKPVTLSCSQTLNHNVMYWYQQKSSQAPKLLFHYYDKDFNNEADTPDNFQSRRPNTSFCFLDIRSPGLGDTAMYLCATSRPTYGTGKEAYQETQYFGPGTRLLVL.